This T cell receptor beta chain was documented in a study of T cell responses to AZD1222 COVID-19 vaccine. The study's findings and limits: White British donors predominated, females outnumbered males, and clonal diversity was possibly underestimated. With two AZD1222 doses given, Spike-specific TCR breadth and depth both rose. Spike as a whole was targeted by vaccine-associated CD4 TCRs, dominant at 160-218 and 743-854.

Sequencing used immunoSEQ multiplex PCR; TCRdb keeps in-frame clones, though not all of them. The sample consists of about 210,000 clones, approximately 94% of them appearing once. This CDR3 region has 15 residues. Germline V gene data show CDR1 as LGHDT and CDR2 as YNNKEL (reference sequence). With 2 bases removed from V and 1 base from J, the gap between germline ends came to 8 bases. A remark on this clone: Its antigen is still unknown.

The receptor comes from an adult who received the MenACWY meningococcal vaccine as a control. The rearrangement joins TRBV3-1 (or the pseudogene TRBV3-2) to TRBJ2-2; no definite D call. The sequencing here drew on peripheral blood, taken 28 days after the second dose of the MenACWY control vaccine. CDR3 sequence (DNA): TGTGCCAGCAGCCAATTCCCACGGAACACCGGGGAGCTGTTTTTT. This gives the protein CASSQFPRNTGELFF.